Sequencing of this T cell receptor beta chain was carried out in a study of chronic HIV infection and antiretroviral therapy. One entry per CDR3 protein, called by TCRdb with MiXCR from the 5' RACE reads. This repertoire shows about 38,000 distinct CDR3 sequences, approximately 7.4% found once; its top ten account for 2.9%. The CDR3 consists of 15 residues. Losses at the gene ends were 5 bases for V and 6 bases for J; bases not matched to a gene: 11. Germline V gene sequence: CDR1 MDHEN, CDR2 SYDVKM. There are many counts of this clonotype. Sequencing was done on a sample of peripheral blood. The sequence came from an adult who had HIV and had not received antiretroviral therapy, or was an uninfected healthy control (not recorded which). The chain joins TRBV28 to TRBJ2-7; TRBD1 aligns across 9 bases. The CDR3 coding sequence is TGTGCCAGCAGTGTGTCGCCGGCGACAGGGGGCGAGCAGTACTTC. It translates to CASSVSPATGGEQYF.